These 21 T cell receptor beta chains share one sample of origin, sequenced in a study of T-cell memory formation after mild COVID-19. TCRdb reprocessed the 5' RACE reads with MiXCR, giving one entry per CDR3 protein. Counted here are roughly 42,000 distinct CDR3 sequences, 7.3% occurring once; the ten biggest clones make up approximately 1.5%. Material: PBMCs or a T cell subset sorted from them (not recorded which). The receptors were sampled from a man in his late teens or twenties who had mild COVID-19 (a few samples of this study predate the infection). Cell type and time point are not known.

The V gene is TRBV3-1, the J gene TRBJ2-5; 8 bases fit TRBD2. Trimming took 7 bases from V and 0 from J; bases not matched to a gene: 1. This CDR3 has 13 residues. CDR1 is LGHDT, CDR2 YNNKEL, per germline (reference sequence). The CDR3 bases are TGTGCCAGCACGGGGGGGCACCAAGAGACCCAGTACTTC. Translating gives CASTGGHQETQYF.

The chain has TRBV12-5 and TRBJ1-2, with 7 bases fitting TRBD1. This CDR3 comprises 14 residues. V lost 5 bases to trimming and J lost 8 bases; unmatched junction nucleotides: 11. The germline V gene encodes CDR1 LGHNT and CDR2 FRNRAP. The CDR3 region is CASGPISGGGGYTF. As DNA, the CDR3 is TGTGCTAGTGGTCCGATATCAGGGGGTGGCGGCTACACCTTC.

This clonotype showed up just a few times. The rearrangement uses TRBV12-3 or TRBV12-4 and TRBJ2-5, with unresolved D. Trimming took off 2 bases at V and 0 bases at J, with 7 bases between the two ends. There are 14 residues in the CDR3. DNA of the CDR3: TGTGCCAGCAGTTTATATTCCGACCAAGAGACCCAGTACTTC. Its protein is CASSLYSDQETQYF.

This clonotype was found a few times. The chain employs TRBV6-6 and TRBJ2-5; 8 positions agree with TRBD2. Germline V gene data show CDR1 as MNHNY and CDR2 as SVGAGI (reference sequence). Trimming at V came to 7 bases and at J to 3 bases, leaving 10 bases not matched to a gene. CDR3 length: 15 amino acids. CDR3 DNA: TGTGCCAGCAAATCCCACACTAGCGGTAAAGAGACCCAGTACTTC. Translation gives CASKSHTSGKETQYF.

This clonotype has only a few counts. CDR3 residues: CASSQGGTDEKLFF. The DNA for the CDR3 is TGCGCCAGCAGCCAAGGGGGGACGGATGAAAAACTGTTTTTT. V usage is TRBV4-3 and J usage is TRBJ1-4; TRBD1 is a possible D gene (5 bases). CDR1 is LGHNA, CDR2 YSLEER, per germline. There are 14 residues in the CDR3. V shed 1 base and J shed 6 bases, with 9 bases lying between them.

J is TRBJ1-6 and V is TRBV5-1; D uncertain. CDR3 length: 14 residues. In germline, CDR1 is SGHRS, CDR2 YFSETQ. Trimming removed 4 bases at V and 7 bases at J, with 12 bases between. This CDR3 reads CASSPEGPNSPLHF. CDR3 nucleotide sequence: TGCGCCAGCAGCCCCGAGGGCCCAAATTCACCCCTCCACTTT.

By frequency in the sample, this clonotype is medium-sized. The J gene is TRBJ2-7, the V gene TRBV4-2; D is perhaps TRBD1 (6 bases). From germline, CDR1 is LGHNA and CDR2 YNFKEQ. The CDR3 runs 17 residues. V lost 0 bases to trimming and J lost 0 bases, with 15 bases between them. The CDR3 is CASSQEGWGQSSYEQYF. For the CDR3, the DNA is TGTGCCAGCAGCCAAGAAGGTTGGGGGCAGAGCTCCTACGAGCAGTACTTC.

This clonotype was counted between two and nine times. This rearrangement joins TRBV20-1 to TRBJ2-6; TRBD1 might be the D (6 bases). The V and J ends lost 4 bases and 0 bases respectively, with 7 bases between them. The CDR3 loop spans 14 amino acids. Germline CDR1 reads DFQATT; CDR2 reads SNEGSKA (reference sequence). Here the CDR3 reads CSANRVSGANVLTF. DNA for the CDR3: TGCAGTGCTAACAGGGTCTCTGGGGCCAACGTCCTGACTTTC.

This clonotype has a handful of counts. V gene TRBV5-5 combines with J gene TRBJ1-3; no definite D call. This CDR3 has 14 amino acids. Germline assignment: CDR1 SGHKS and CDR2 YYEKEE (reference sequence). V dropped 3 bases and J dropped 0 bases, with 7 bases sitting between them. DNA of the CDR3: TGTGCCAGCAGCTACAGCGGCTCTGGAAACACCATATATTTT. It translates to CASSYSGSGNTIYF.

In its sample, this clonotype was seen a few times. J is TRBJ2-3 and V is TRBV6-2 or TRBV6-3; D is possibly TRBD2 (6 bases). The CDR3 is 15 residues long. Germline loops: CDR1 MNHEY, CDR2 SVGEGT. V lost 6 bases and J lost 2, with 15 bases in between. CDR3 in amino acids: CASRTIGGNTDTQYF. CDR3 bases: TGTGCCAGCAGGACCATAGGAGGGAACACAGATACGCAGTATTTT.

This clonotype was seen many times. The gene calls are TRBV11-2 and TRBJ2-2; D uncertain. Germline V lookup: CDR1 SGHAT, CDR2 FQNNGV. Trimming left V 5 bases short and J 5 bases short, with 12 bases between. CDR3 length: 14 amino acids. CDR3 nucleotide sequence: TGTGCCAGCAGCCGACCCGATAGGACCGGGGAGCTGTTTTTT. It codes for CASSRPDRTGELFF.

As concerns this clonotype: Likely a read error: the CDR3 ends without its conserved phenylalanine or tryptophan. The chain couples TRBV12-3 or TRBV12-4 to TRBJ2-2; D gene ambiguous. The CDR3 length is 13 residues. V shed 3 bases and J shed 6 bases, with 8 bases lying between them. The CDR3 nucleotides are TGTGCCAGCAGTTTCACCATTTCCGGGGAGCTGTTTGTT. Residues: CASSFTISGELFV.

This clonotype came up a few times. The chain links TRBV4-3 to TRBJ1-5, with 8 positions matching TRBD1. With V trimmed by 0 bases and J by 6 bases, 16 bases remained unmatched. The CDR3 is 19 residues long. Germline assignment: CDR1 LGHNA and CDR2 YSLEER. Written as DNA, the CDR3 is TGCGCCAGCAGCCAAGATCTGGACAGGGAGTTCGGTCAGCGTCAGCCCCAGCATTTT. Translated: CASSQDLDREFGQRQPQHF.

V usage is TRBV4-3 and J usage is TRBJ1-6; 7 bases are shared with TRBD1. This CDR3 comprises 15 residues. V lost 2 bases, J lost 9 bases, and 7 bases stayed unmatched. Germline lookup yields CDR1 LGHNA and CDR2 YSLEER. DNA of the CDR3: TGCGCCAGCAGCCAAATGACAGGGTCCGGTTCACCCCTCCACTTT. Translating it yields CASSQMTGSGSPLHF.

This clonotype was picked up a small number of times. The rearrangement links TRBV11-2 to TRBJ2-7, with 7 bases lining up with TRBD1. V trimming: 3 bases; J trimming: 3 bases; junction bases outside the gene matches: 8. The germline CDR1 and CDR2 sequences are SGHAT and FQNNGV. The CDR3 has 15 amino acids. CDR3: CASSFDTGVVYEQYF. DNA of the CDR3: TGTGCCAGCAGCTTCGATACAGGGGTAGTCTACGAGCAGTACTTC.

This clonotype was found many times. This CDR3 is CASSVASQSDTQYF. CDR3 nucleotides: TGTGCCAGCAGCGTAGCCTCACAGTCAGATACGCAGTATTTT. This rearrangement joins TRBV9 to TRBJ2-3; D ambiguous. Trimming removed 0 bases at V and 4 bases at J, with 9 bases between. Germline CDR1 is SGDLS and CDR2 is YYNGEE. This CDR3 region has 14 residues.

This clonotype was picked up a small number of times. This chain links TRBV7-2 with TRBJ2-3; 11 nucleotides align to TRBD2. The J segment lost 4 bases and the V segment lost 5 bases, leaving 5 bases of the junction unmatched. The CDR3 totals 15 residues. CDR1 is SGHTA, CDR2 FQGNSA, per germline. The CDR3 spells CASSTGLADSDTQYF. The DNA of the CDR3 is TGTGCCAGCAGCACGGGACTAGCGGATTCAGATACGCAGTATTTT.

This chain joins TRBV10-2 and TRBJ2-5, with a possible D match to TRBD1 (6 bases). The CDR3 totals 16 residues. With 0 bases removed from V and 2 bases from J, the gap between germline ends came to 13 bases. Germline CDR1 and CDR2: WSHSY and SAAADI. The CDR3 bases are TGCGCCAGCAGTGAGTCGAGGCAGGGGCGTCAAGAGACCCAGTACTTC. This translates into CASSESRQGRQETQYF.

The genes are TRBV12-3 or TRBV12-4 and TRBJ2-1, with TRBD2 matching over 7 bases. This CDR3 is built from 16 residues. V dropped 3 bases and J dropped 0; count of bases not matched to a gene: 5. The CDR3 coding sequence is TGTGCCAGCAGTTTGTGGCGGGGGAGCTCCTACAATGAGCAGTTCTTC. Its protein product is CASSLWRGSSYNEQFF.

This clonotype was recorded at least ten times. The chain is built from TRBV7-3 and TRBJ2-2; D not resolved. Per the germline V gene, CDR1 is SGHTA and CDR2 is FQGTGA. This CDR3 comprises 12 residues. Trimming took 2 bases from V and 7 from J, leaving 5 bases between them. Here the CDR3 DNA reads TGTGCCAGCAGCTTACAGGACGGGGAGCTGTTTTTT. Protein sequence: CASSLQDGELFF.

This clonotype turned up a few times. The chain uses TRBV11-2 and TRBJ1-5, with TRBD1 identical over 8 bases. The V gene end was trimmed by 3 bases and the J gene end by 7 bases; junction bases not matched to a gene: 8. CDR1 and CDR2 (germline): SGHAT, FQNNGV. The CDR3 has 15 amino acids. The CDR3 here is CASSLGTGVGQPQHF. The DNA for the CDR3 is TGTGCCAGCAGCTTGGGGACAGGAGTCGGCCAGCCCCAGCATTTT. The whole variable domain, remainder taken from reference TRBV11-2 and TRBJ1-5, is EAGVAQSPRYKIIEKRQSVAFWCNPISGHATLYWYQQILGQGPKLLIQFQNNGVVDDSQLPKDRFSAERLKGVDSTLKIQPAKLEDSAVYLCASSLGTGVGQPQHFGDGTRLSIL.